The rows below give T cell receptor beta chains drawn from one sample of a study of molecular identifiers for immune sequencing clone quantification. TCRdb processed the PCR reads anew with MiXCR; each CDR3 protein has one entry. This sample carries some 91,000 distinct CDR3 sequences, 24% of them seen once, and the ten largest clones take roughly 1%. Sequenced sample: naive CD8+ T cells from blood, with Jurkat cell RNA spiked in. Receptors originate from a human donor in good health. Some libraries in this study had Jurkat cell RNA spiked in. Both conserved end residues are part of each CDR3. D genes are given only for firm matches. Size is omitted from some rows. Given values are once, few, many or a class for expanded clones.

TRBV30	TRBJ2-7	many	NA	CAWGTASYEQYF	TGTGCCTGGGGTACCGCCTCCTACGAGCAGTACTTC
TRBV29-1	TRBJ1-1	many	TRBD1	CSVGGTGAEAFF	TGCAGCGTCGGGGGGACAGGGGCTGAAGCTTTCTTT
TRBV2	TRBJ1-1	NA	NA	CASSDPYKGTNTEAFF	TGTGCCAGCAGTGACCCATACAAGGGCACTAACACTGAAGCTTTCTTT
TRBV28	TRBJ1-5	many	TRBD1	CASSTGDYQPQHF	TGTGCCAGCAGCACAGGGGACTATCAGCCCCAGCATTTT
TRBV19	TRBJ2-6	many	TRBD2	CASSAGAGANVLTF	TGTGCCAGTAGTGCGGGGGCTGGGGCCAACGTCCTGACTTTC
TRBV19	TRBJ1-1	NA	NA	CASRPELNTEAFF	TGTGCCAGTAGGCCAGAGCTCAACACTGAAGCTTTCTTT
TRBV6-4	TRBJ2-3	NA	NA	CASSDSAGTRPDTQYF	TGTGCCAGCAGTGACTCCGCCGGGACTCGCCCAGATACGCAGTATTTT
TRBV27	TRBJ2-7	NA	NA	CASSPERGGYYEQYF	TGTGCCAGCAGTCCAGAGAGAGGGGGGTACTACGAGCAGTACTTC
TRBV20-1	TRBJ1-5	NA	NA	CSARDQIYTDRFQPQHF	TGCAGTGCTAGAGATCAGATTTACACCGACAGATTTCAGCCCCAGCATTTT
TRBV9	TRBJ2-5	NA	NA	CASSAAQASGQETQYF	TGTGCCAGCAGCGCAGCGCAGGCCAGTGGGCAAGAGACCCAGTACTTC
TRBV6-1	TRBJ2-7	many	NA	CASSALDSSSYEQYF	TGTGCCAGCAGTGCCCTGGACAGCAGCTCCTACGAGCAGTACTTC
TRBV5-1	TRBJ1-1	many	NA	CASKQGWGEAFF	TGCGCCAGCAAACAGGGTTGGGGTGAAGCTTTCTTT
TRBV7-9	TRBJ2-7	NA	NA	CASSRSDRSSGEQYF	TGTGCCAGCAGCCGATCGGACAGATCTTCGGGGGAGCAGTATTTC
TRBV2	TRBJ2-3	many	TRBD2	CASSALLAGGGTDTQYF	TGTGCCAGCAGCGCCCTTCTAGCGGGGGGGGGCACAGATACGCAGTATTTT
TRBV7-6	TRBJ2-5	NA	TRBD2	CASSTRTSGNQEPQYF	TGTGCCAGCAGCACCCGGACTAGCGGCAACCAAGAGCCCCAGTACTTC
TRBV29-1	TRBJ1-1	few	TRBD1	CSVGVAGGNTEAFF	TGCAGCGTTGGTGTGGCAGGGGGCAACACTGAAGCTTTCTTT
TRBV11-3	TRBJ2-2	few	NA	CASSLTPNTGELFF	TGTGCCAGCAGCTTAACTCCGAACACCGGGGAGCTGTTTTTT
TRBV29-1	TRBJ2-1	NA	NA	CSVEGRQEEFNEQFF	TGCAGCGTTGAAGGGAGGCAGGAAGAATTCAATGAGCAGTTCTTC
TRBV21-1	TRBJ1-5	few	NA	CASRHSHWTGGKSGNQPQHF	TGTGCCAGCAGACATTCCCATTGGACAGGGGGCAAGAGCGGCAATCAGCCCCAGCATTTT
TRBV6-5	TRBJ2-1	many	TRBD2	CASSSGLAGYNEQFF	TGTGCCAGCAGTTCCGGACTAGCGGGGTACAATGAGCAGTTCTTC
TRBV4-1	TRBJ2-6	many	NA	CASSQGSAREVTGANVLTF	TGCGCCAGCAGCCAAGGCTCGGCCAGGGAAGTGACTGGGGCCAACGTCCTGACTTTC
TRBV4-3	TRBJ2-2	few	TRBD1	CASSQDWTGGNTGELFF	TGCGCCAGCAGCCAAGATTGGACAGGGGGGAACACCGGGGAGCTGTTTTTT
TRBV27	TRBJ2-3	many	TRBD1	CASSSHLGGPTDTQYF	TGTGCCAGCAGTTCGCATTTAGGGGGCCCCACAGATACGCAGTATTTT
TRBV27	TRBJ2-4	many	NA	CASSSRTDLAKNIQYF	TGTGCCAGCAGTTCCCGGACAGATCTAGCCAAAAACATTCAGTACTTC
TRBV28	TRBJ2-2	few	NA	CASSFRGLRTGELFF	TGTGCCAGCAGTTTTCGGGGTCTGCGCACCGGGGAGCTGTTTTTT
TRBV7-6	TRBJ1-1	many	NA	CASSLDASMNTEAFF	TGTGCCAGCAGCTTAGATGCATCCATGAACACTGAAGCTTTCTTT
TRBV20-1	TRBJ1-5	many	TRBD1	CSVFGTGLNQPQHF	TGCAGCGTGTTTGGGACAGGTCTCAATCAGCCCCAGCATTTT
TRBV11-2	TRBJ2-1	many	TRBD2	CASSGTSGRPAF	TGTGCCAGCTCAGGGACTAGCGGGAGACCCGCATTC
TRBV19	TRBJ2-5	many	NA	CASSIPAEETQYF	TGTGCCAGTAGTATACCTGCGGAAGAGACCCAGTACTTC
TRBV30	TRBJ1-5	many	NA	CAWSQGNQPQHF	TGTGCCTGGAGTCAGGGCAATCAGCCCCAGCATTTT
TRBV4-3	TRBJ2-3	many	TRBD1	CASSQDQGQTGSSTDTQYF	TGCGCCAGCAGCCAAGATCAAGGCCAGACAGGGTCTAGTACAGATACGCAGTATTTT
TRBV28	TRBJ2-3	many	NA	CASSFPPENSRVDHITDTQYF	TGTGCCAGCAGTTTCCCTCCGGAGAATTCGCGGGTGGACCACATCACAGATACGCAGTATTTT